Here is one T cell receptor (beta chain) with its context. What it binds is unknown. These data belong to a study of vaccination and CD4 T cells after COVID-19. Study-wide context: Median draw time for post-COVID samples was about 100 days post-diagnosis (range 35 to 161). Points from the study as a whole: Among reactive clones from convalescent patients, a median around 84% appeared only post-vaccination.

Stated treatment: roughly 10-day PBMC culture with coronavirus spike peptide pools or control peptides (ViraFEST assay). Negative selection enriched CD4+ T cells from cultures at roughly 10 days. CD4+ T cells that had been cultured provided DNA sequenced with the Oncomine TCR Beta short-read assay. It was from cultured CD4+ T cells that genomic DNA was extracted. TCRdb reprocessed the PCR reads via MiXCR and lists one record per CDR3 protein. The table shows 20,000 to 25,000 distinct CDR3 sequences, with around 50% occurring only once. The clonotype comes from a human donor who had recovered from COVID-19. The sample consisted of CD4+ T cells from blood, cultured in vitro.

This CDR3 reads CASSIPAGGVTEAFF. The CDR3 nucleotides are TGTGCCAGTAGTATCCCGGCAGGGGGGGTCACTGAAGCTTTCTTT. This chain links TRBV19 with TRBJ1-1; 7 bases are shared with TRBD1. There are 15 residues in the CDR3. CDR1 is LNHDA, CDR2 SQIVND, per germline (reference sequence). Losses at the gene ends were 3 bases for V and 4 bases for J; bases not matched to a gene: 8.